This T cell receptor beta chain is from a study of response to subunit inactivated influenza vaccine. Study observations and caveats: Researchers suggested that each seasonal influenza vaccination recruits few new T cells.

One entry per CDR3 protein results from TCRdb running MiXCR on the RT-PCR reads. The data contain 610,000 or so distinct CDR3 sequences, around 15% of them singletons. This clonotype was seen more than once but under ten times. Its specificity is not known. Sequenced material: PBMCs from blood, taken approximately 12 days after vaccination. This clonotype was sampled from a man aged 50 or older who received an inactivated influenza vaccine.

CDR3 residues: CSASVDRGRHSLHF. Here the CDR3 DNA reads TGCAGTGCTAGTGTAGACAGGGGTAGGCATTCCCTCCACTTT. This chain links TRBV20-1 with TRBJ1-6; 8 bases map to TRBD1. The CDR3 totals 14 residues. CDR1 is DFQATT and CDR2 is SNEGSKA in the germline V gene (reference sequence). V lost 3 bases to trimming and J lost 14 bases; unmatched junction nucleotides: 12.